Shown below are 22 T cell receptor beta chains from a single sample sequenced in a study of blood T cells in healthy people across ages. A second about 6 to 11 cycle PCR used barcoded and J-beta primers. MiXCR, applied by TCRdb to the 5' RACE reads, yields one record per CDR3 protein. The table has roughly 1.7 million distinct CDR3 sequences, roughly a third seen once. The sample consisted of blood. The receptors stem from a woman aged 30 to 39 in good health.

This clonotype has just a few counts. The genes are TRBV6-2 or TRBV6-3 and TRBJ2-7; TRBD2 aligns across 12 bases. The J call could be wrong; TRBJ2-1 is a better fit for the DNA end. This CDR3 has 14 residues. The germline V gene has CDR1 MNHEY and CDR2 SVGEGT. CDR3 coding DNA: TGTGCCAGCAGTTCCGGGACTAGCGGGTTAGGGCAGTTCTTC. It codes for CASSSGTSGLGQFF.

This chain links TRBV5-6 with TRBJ2-7; the D is unclear. V was trimmed by 2 bases and J by 1 base, leaving 13 bases between them. The germline V gene encodes CDR1 SGHDT and CDR2 YYEEEE. The CDR3 consists of 15 residues. CDR3 DNA: TGTGCCAGCAGCTTCAGTCCCGGGCGGTCCTACGAGCAGTACTTC. Amino acids: CASSFSPGRSYEQYF.

The rearrangement links TRBV20-1 to TRBJ1-4, with 8 bases identical to TRBD1. The J segment lost 7 bases and the V segment lost 7 bases, leaving 5 bases of the junction unmatched. The CDR3 covers 12 residues. Germline V gene sequence: CDR1 DFQATT, CDR2 SNEGSKA (reference sequence). This CDR3 is CSGDRRGEKLFF. The CDR3 coding sequence is TGCAGTGGGGACAGGCGGGGTGAAAAACTGTTTTTT.

This clonotype has ten or more counts. This chain joins TRBV18 and TRBJ2-1; tentative D call: TRBD1 (5 bases). Per the germline V gene, CDR1 is KGHSH and CDR2 is LQKENI. CDR3 length equals 16 residues. V dropped 0 bases and J dropped 0 bases, with 9 bases sitting between them. The CDR3 region is CASSPPDTSSYNEQFF. The DNA of the CDR3 is TGTGCCAGCTCACCACCGGACACGAGCTCCTACAATGAGCAGTTCTTC. Filled out from reference TRBV18 and TRBJ2-1, the complete variable domain reads NAGVMQNPRHLVRRRGQEARLRCSPMKGHSHVYWYRQLPEEGLKFMVYLQKENIIDESGMPKERFSAEFPKEGPSILRIQQVVRGDSAAYFCASSPPDTSSYNEQFFGPGTRLTVL.

V usage is TRBV6-5 and J usage is TRBJ1-1, with D possibly TRBD1 on 5 matching bases. The germline V and J ends were trimmed by 7 bases and 5 bases, with 14 bases remaining between them. Germline CDR1 and CDR2: MNHEY and SVGAGI. CDR3 length: 13 residues. The CDR3 DNA follows: TGTGCCAGCACCCGGGACGGGAGGACTGAAGCTTTCTTT. Its translation: CASTRDGRTEAFF.

In this sample, this clonotype turned up a few times. The chain combines TRBV20-1 with TRBJ1-1; 10 bases line up with TRBD1. Per the germline V gene, CDR1 is DFQATT and CDR2 is SNEGSKA (reference sequence). This CDR3 contains 14 residues. With V trimmed by 0 bases and J by 3 bases, 1 base remained unmatched. CDR3 DNA sequence: TGCAGTGCTAGAGATGGGACAGGGGACACTGAAGCTTTCTTT. Encoded protein: CSARDGTGDTEAFF.

The V call is TRBV20-1, the J call TRBJ2-7; the D is unclear. The CDR3 runs to 15 residues. Germline assignment: CDR1 DFQATT and CDR2 SNEGSKA (reference sequence). V lost 0 bases and J 2 bases, leaving 14 bases between the germline ends. The CDR3 nucleotides read TGCAGTGCTAGAGACCCATTAACTAACCCCTACGAGCAGTACTTC. Protein product: CSARDPLTNPYEQYF.

V usage is TRBV5-5 and J usage is TRBJ2-7; D unclear. In germline, CDR1 is SGHKS, CDR2 YYEKEE (reference sequence). The CDR3 has 14 amino acids. The ends were cut back, 4 bases at V and 4 bases at J, with 15 bases in the middle. CDR3: CASSPTTLDYEQYF. Here the CDR3 DNA reads TGTGCCAGCAGCCCAACGACATTGGATTACGAGCAGTACTTC. Combining the CDR3 with reference TRBV5-5 and TRBJ2-7 gives the whole variable domain DAGVTQSPTHLIKTRGQQVTLRCSPISGHKSVSWYQQVLGQGPQFIFQYYEKEERGRGNFPDRFSARQFPNYSSELNVNALLLGDSALYLCASSPTTLDYEQYFGPGTRLTVT.

The gene calls are TRBV20-1 and TRBJ1-1, with 10 bases fitting TRBD1. CDR3 length: 15 amino acids. The germline V gene has CDR1 DFQATT and CDR2 SNEGSKA (reference sequence). Trimming cost V 5 bases and J 1 base; bases outside gene matches: 7. The DNA of the CDR3 is TGCAGTGCTGAACCTCGGACAGGGGGGAACACTGAAGCTTTCTTT. Amino acids: CSAEPRTGGNTEAFF.

This clonotype was seen many times. Here the CDR3 reads CSVVEGGYTF. CDR3 nucleotide sequence: TGCAGCGTTGTTGAGGGGGGCTACACCTTC. The V call is TRBV29-1, the J call TRBJ1-2; D may be TRBD1 (5 bases). The V and J ends lost 4 bases and 8 bases respectively, with 8 bases between them. Germline assignment: CDR1 SQVTM and CDR2 ANQGSEA. The CDR3 contains 10 residues.

The chain employs TRBV7-8 and TRBJ1-6, with TRBD1 as a possible D gene (5 bases). The CDR3 is made up of 15 amino acids. From germline, CDR1 is SGHVS and CDR2 FQNEAQ. V gave up 7 bases and J gave up 7 bases, with 17 bases separating them. The CDR3 here is CASTSGRGKNSPLHF. In DNA form, the CDR3 reads TGTGCCAGCACCTCTGGGCGGGGGAAAAATTCACCCCTCCACTTT.

Points on this clonotype: An end of the junction differs from the germline gene, which may be a read error. The genes are TRBV4-1 and TRBJ2-7, with TRBD2 matching 11 bases. The CDR3 extends over 17 amino acids. Germline-derived CDR1 and CDR2 are MGHRA and YSYEKL. The DNA for the CDR3 is TGCGCCAGCAGCCAAGTACTAGCGGGAGACAGACGCGACGAGCTGTACTTC. Translated: CASSQVLAGDRRDELYF.

This clonotype was observed a few times. The chain employs TRBV20-1 and TRBJ2-3; D may be TRBD1 (5 bases). There are 12 residues in the CDR3. Trimming took off 1 base at V and 6 bases at J, with 8 bases between the two ends. Germline CDR1 and CDR2: DFQATT and SNEGSKA (reference sequence). The DNA of the CDR3 is TGCAGTGCTAGAGCGACAGCGGATACGCAGTATTTT. Protein sequence: CSARATADTQYF.

The chain has TRBV6-5 and TRBJ2-1; possible D gene TRBD2, 6 bases. Germline CDR1 and CDR2: MNHEY and SVGAGI. The CDR3 runs 13 residues. Trimming removed 8 bases from V and 2 bases from J, with 10 bases in between. The CDR3 bases are TGTGCCAGCCGGCGGGGCCCCTACAATGAGCAGTTCTTC. Its protein product is CASRRGPYNEQFF.

The V gene is TRBV27, the J gene TRBJ2-3; TRBD1 aligns across 9 bases. The V and J ends lost 5 bases and 0 bases, in that order; junction bases with no gene match: 3. This CDR3 region has 15 residues. CDR1 and CDR2 from the germline V gene are MNHEY and SMNVEV (reference sequence). CDR3 nucleotide sequence: TGTGCCAGCAGTGGACAGGGGAAGAGCACAGATACGCAGTATTTT. Translating gives CASSGQGKSTDTQYF.

The chain couples TRBV7-9 to TRBJ1-2, with 8 bases matching TRBD1. CDR1 is SEHNR and CDR2 is FQNEAQ in the germline V gene (reference sequence). The CDR3 runs 15 residues. V trimming: 4 bases; J trimming: 8 bases; junction bases outside the gene matches: 12. CDR3 coding DNA: TGTGCCAGCAGCTCCGGGACAGGAGCTTTCATAGGCTACACCTTC. It encodes CASSSGTGAFIGYTF. The complete variable domain, with remaining parts taken from reference TRBV7-9 and TRBJ1-2, reads DTGVSQNPRHKITKRGQNVTFRCDPISEHNRLYWYRQTLGQGPEFLTYFQNEAQLEKSRLLSDRFSAERPKGSFSTLEIQRTEQGDSAMYLCASSSGTGAFIGYTFGSGTRLTVV.

Many counts were recorded for this clonotype. V gene TRBV10-3 combines with J gene TRBJ1-2, with 10 nucleotides matching TRBD1. Germline V gives CDR1 ENHRY, CDR2 SYGVKD. After removal of 5 bases from V and 4 bases from J, the junction contained 7 bases not matched to a gene. CDR3 length equals 15 residues. Here the CDR3 reads CAISSDRGHTYGYTF. The CDR3 DNA follows: TGTGCCATCAGTTCCGACAGGGGGCATACCTATGGCTACACCTTC.

V usage is TRBV5-6 and J usage is TRBJ1-5; D may be TRBD1 (5 bases). V shed 1 base and J shed 0 bases, with 14 bases lying between them. Per the germline V gene, CDR1 is SGHDT and CDR2 is YYEEEE. The CDR3 covers 17 residues. Here the CDR3 reads CASSLYGAQYSNQPQHF. The CDR3 DNA is TGTGCCAGCAGCTTGTACGGGGCCCAATATAGCAATCAGCCCCAGCATTTT.

This chain uses TRBV4-1 with TRBJ2-3; 11 bases agree with TRBD2. V gave up 1 base and J gave up 4 bases; unmatched junction bases: 10. Germline values: CDR1 MGHRA, CDR2 YSYEKL. The CDR3 has 18 residues. CDR3 in DNA: TGCGCCAGCAGCCAAGGGCGACAGGCTAGCGGGAGGTCAGATACGCAGTATTTT. Translating it yields CASSQGRQASGRSDTQYF.

J is TRBJ2-3 and V is TRBV9, with TRBD2 matching 7 bases. Trimming at V came to 2 bases and at J to 4 bases, leaving 4 bases not matched to a gene. The germline V gene has CDR1 SGDLS and CDR2 YYNGEE. The CDR3 sequence is 14 residues long. The CDR3 reads CASSVGGPADTQYF. Written as DNA, the CDR3 is TGTGCCAGCAGCGTGGGAGGGCCAGCAGATACGCAGTATTTT.

To note about this clonotype: The junction departs from the called germline gene at one end, perhaps through a read error. The chain recombines TRBV11-3 with TRBJ2-1, with D tentatively TRBD1 (6 bases). The CDR3 totals 17 residues. Looked up from germline, CDR1 is SGHNT and CDR2 is YENEEA. The CDR3 region has the DNA TGTGCCGGCAGCCACCTTTCAGGGGACACTTCGGCCCATGAGCAGTTCTTC. Amino acids: CAGSHLSGDTSAHEQFF. Looking up the rest from reference TRBV11-3 and TRBJ2-1 gives the full variable domain: EAGVVQSPRYKIIEKKQPVAFWCNPISGHNTLYWYLQNLGQGPELLIRYENEEAVDDSQLPKDRFSAERLKGVDSTLKIQPAELGDSAVYLCAGSHLSGDTSAHEQFFGPGTRLTVL.

In the case of this clonotype: The junction and the germline gene differ at one end; a read error may be behind it. The chain couples TRBV29-1 to TRBJ2-2; 7 bases map to TRBD2. The CDR3 totals 15 residues. Germline CDR1 and CDR2: SQVTM and ANQGSEA. CDR3: CSCHLGAGLTGELFF. The CDR3 DNA reads as TGCAGCTGCCACCTGGGAGCGGGATTAACCGGGGAACTGTTTTTT.